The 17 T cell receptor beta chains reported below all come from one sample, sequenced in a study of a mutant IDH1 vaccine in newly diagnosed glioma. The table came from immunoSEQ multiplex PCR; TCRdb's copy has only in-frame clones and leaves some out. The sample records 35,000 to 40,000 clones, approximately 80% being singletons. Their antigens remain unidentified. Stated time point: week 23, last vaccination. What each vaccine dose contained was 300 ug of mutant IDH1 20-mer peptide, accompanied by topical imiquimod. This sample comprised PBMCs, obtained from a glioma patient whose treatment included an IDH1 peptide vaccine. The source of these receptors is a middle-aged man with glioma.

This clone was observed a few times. CDR3 region: CASSLAGAQETQYF. CDR3 nucleotides: TGTGCCAGCAGTCTAGCGGGGGCCCAAGAGACCCAGTACTTC. V is TRBV25-1 and J is TRBJ2-5; 10 positions match TRBD2. Germline CDR1 is MGHDK and CDR2 is SYGVNS. V trimming: 5 bases; J trimming: 1 base; junction bases outside the gene matches: 1. The length of the CDR3 is 14 residues.

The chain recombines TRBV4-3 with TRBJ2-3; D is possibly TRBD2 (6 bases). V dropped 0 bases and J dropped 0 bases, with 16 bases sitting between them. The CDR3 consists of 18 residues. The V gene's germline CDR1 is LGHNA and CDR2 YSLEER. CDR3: CASSQDGSGLTSTDTQYF. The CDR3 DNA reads TGCGCCAGCAGCCAAGATGGGAGCGGGCTAACTAGCACAGATACGCAGTATTTT.

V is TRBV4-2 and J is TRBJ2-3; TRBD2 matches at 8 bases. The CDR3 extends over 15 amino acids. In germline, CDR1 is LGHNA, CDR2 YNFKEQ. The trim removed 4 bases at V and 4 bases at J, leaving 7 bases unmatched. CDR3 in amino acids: CASSLTSGSPDTQYF. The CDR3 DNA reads TGTGCCAGCAGCCTCACTAGCGGAAGCCCAGATACGCAGTATTTT.

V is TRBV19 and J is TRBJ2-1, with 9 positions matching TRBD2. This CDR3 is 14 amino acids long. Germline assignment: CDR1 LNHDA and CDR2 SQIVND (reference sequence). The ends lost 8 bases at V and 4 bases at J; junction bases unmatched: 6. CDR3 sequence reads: CASVSGGSYNEQFF. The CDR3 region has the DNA TGTGCCAGTGTTAGCGGGGGTTCTTACAATGAGCAGTTCTTC.

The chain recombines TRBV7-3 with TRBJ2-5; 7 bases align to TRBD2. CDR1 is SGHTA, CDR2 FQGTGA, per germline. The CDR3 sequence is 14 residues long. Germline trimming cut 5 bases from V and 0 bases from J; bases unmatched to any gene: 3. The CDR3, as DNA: TGTGCCAGCAGCCCGACTAGCAACCAAGAGACCCAGTACTTC. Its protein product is CASSPTSNQETQYF. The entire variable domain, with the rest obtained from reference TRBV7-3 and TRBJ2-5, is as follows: GAGVSQTPSNKVTEKGKYVELRCDPISGHTALYWYRQSLGQGPEFLIYFQGTGAADDSGLPNDRFFAVRPEGSVSTLKIQRTERGDSAVYLCASSPTSNQETQYFGPGTRLLVL.

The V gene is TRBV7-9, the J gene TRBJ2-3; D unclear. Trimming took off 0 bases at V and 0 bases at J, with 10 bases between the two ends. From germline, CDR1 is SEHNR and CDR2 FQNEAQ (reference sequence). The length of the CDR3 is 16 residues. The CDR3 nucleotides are TGTGCCAGCAGCTTAGCAACGGGCAGCAGCACAGATACGCAGTATTTT. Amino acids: CASSLATGSSTDTQYF.

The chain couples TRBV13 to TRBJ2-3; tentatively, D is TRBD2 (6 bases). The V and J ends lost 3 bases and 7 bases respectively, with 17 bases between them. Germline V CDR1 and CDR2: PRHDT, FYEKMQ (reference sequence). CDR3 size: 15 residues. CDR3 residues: CASSFGGERRYTQYF. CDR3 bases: TGTGCCAGCAGCTTCGGCGGGGAGCGCAGGTATACGCAGTATTTT.

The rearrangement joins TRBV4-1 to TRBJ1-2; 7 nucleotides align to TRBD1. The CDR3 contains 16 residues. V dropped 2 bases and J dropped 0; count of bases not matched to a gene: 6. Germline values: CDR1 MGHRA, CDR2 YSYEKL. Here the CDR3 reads CASSQLQGRTNYGYTF. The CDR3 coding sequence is TGCGCCAGCAGCCAATTACAGGGGCGAACTAACTATGGCTACACCTTC.

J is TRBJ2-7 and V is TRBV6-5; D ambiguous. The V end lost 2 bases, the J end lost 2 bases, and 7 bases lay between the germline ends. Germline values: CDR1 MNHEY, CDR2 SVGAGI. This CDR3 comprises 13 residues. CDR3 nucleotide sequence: TGTGCCAGCAGTTACGGGAAGCCCTACGAGCAGTACTTC. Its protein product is CASSYGKPYEQYF.

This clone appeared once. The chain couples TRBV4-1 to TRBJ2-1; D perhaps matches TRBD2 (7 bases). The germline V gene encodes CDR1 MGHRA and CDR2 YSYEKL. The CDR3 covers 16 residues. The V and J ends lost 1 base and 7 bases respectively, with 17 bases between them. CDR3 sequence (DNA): TGCGCCAGCAGCCAAGCCTTTGGGGGGGCCCGGAATGAGCAGTTCTTC. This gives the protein CASSQAFGGARNEQFF.

In DNA form, the CDR3 reads TGCGCCAGCAGCTTGGGGGACTGGGCCACAGATACGCAGTATTTT. Translating it yields CASSLGDWATDTQYF. The chain employs TRBV5-1 and TRBJ2-3, with D perhaps matching TRBD2 (6 bases). Germline CDR1 SGHRS, CDR2 YFSETQ. V gave up 0 bases and J gave up 2 bases, with 10 bases separating them. The CDR3 sequence is 15 residues long.

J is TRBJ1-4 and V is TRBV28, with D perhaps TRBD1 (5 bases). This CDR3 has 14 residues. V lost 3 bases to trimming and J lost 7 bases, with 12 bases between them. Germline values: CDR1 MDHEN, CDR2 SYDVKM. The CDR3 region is CASSFTRVGEKLFF. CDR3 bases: TGTGCCAGCAGTTTTACCAGGGTTGGTGAAAAACTGTTTTTT. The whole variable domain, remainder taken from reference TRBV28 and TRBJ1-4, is DVKVTQSSRYLVKRTGEKVFLECVQDMDHENMFWYRQDPGLGLRLIYFSYDVKMKEKGDIPEGYSVSREKKERFSLILESASTNQTSMYLCASSFTRVGEKLFFGSGTQLSVL.

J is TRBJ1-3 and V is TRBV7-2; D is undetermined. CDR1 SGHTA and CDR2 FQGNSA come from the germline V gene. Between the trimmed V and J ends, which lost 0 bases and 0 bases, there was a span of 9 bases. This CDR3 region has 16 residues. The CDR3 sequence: CASSLATAFSGNTIYF. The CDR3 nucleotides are TGTGCCAGCAGCTTAGCAACAGCTTTCTCTGGAAACACCATATATTTT. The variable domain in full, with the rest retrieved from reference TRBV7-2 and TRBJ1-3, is GAGVSQSPSNKVTEKGKDVELRCDPISGHTALYWYRQSLGQGLEFLIYFQGNSAPDKSGLPSDRFSAERTGGSVSTLTIQRTQQEDSAVYLCASSLATAFSGNTIYFGEGSWLTVV.

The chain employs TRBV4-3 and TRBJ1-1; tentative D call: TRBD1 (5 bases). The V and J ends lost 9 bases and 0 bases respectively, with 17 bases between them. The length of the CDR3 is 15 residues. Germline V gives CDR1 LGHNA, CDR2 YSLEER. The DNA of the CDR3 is TGCGCCAGTTCAAAATGGGGGTTCATGAACACTGAAGCTTTCTTT. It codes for CASSKWGFMNTEAFF.

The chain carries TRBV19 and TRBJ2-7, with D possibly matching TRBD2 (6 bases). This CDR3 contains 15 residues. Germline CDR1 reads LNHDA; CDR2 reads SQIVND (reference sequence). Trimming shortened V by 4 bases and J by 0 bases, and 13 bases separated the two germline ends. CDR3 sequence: CASSRAGLSSYEQYF. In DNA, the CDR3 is TGTGCCAGTAGTAGAGCGGGCCTGAGCTCCTACGAGCAGTACTTC.

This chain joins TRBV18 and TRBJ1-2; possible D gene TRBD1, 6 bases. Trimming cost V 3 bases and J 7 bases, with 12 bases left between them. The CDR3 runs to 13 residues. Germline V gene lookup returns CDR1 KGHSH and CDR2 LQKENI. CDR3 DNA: TGTGCCAGCTCACCTCAGACAGGATCTGGCTACACCTTC. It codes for CASSPQTGSGYTF.

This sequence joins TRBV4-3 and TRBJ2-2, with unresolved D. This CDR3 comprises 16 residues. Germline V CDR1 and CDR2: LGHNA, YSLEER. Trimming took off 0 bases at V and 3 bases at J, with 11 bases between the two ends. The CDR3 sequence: CASSQEITTDTGELFF. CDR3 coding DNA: TGCGCCAGCAGCCAAGAGATAACTACCGACACCGGGGAGCTGTTTTTT.